A single TCR beta chain is shown here with its context. The antigen remains unidentified. V lost 3 bases, J lost 0 bases, and 9 bases lay in between. Looked up from germline, CDR1 is MNHEY and CDR2 is SVGAGI. The CDR3 loop spans 15 amino acids. This record belongs to a study of circulating and synovial CD4+ cells in juvenile arthritis. Generated by immunoSEQ multiplex PCR, the TCRdb table keeps only in-frame clones and is missing some. Counted here are more than 30,000 clones, 93% occurring once; the ten biggest clones make up 2.5% to 3%. Donors were patients with active juvenile idiopathic arthritis. Study-wide points: These repertoires were less diverse than bulk blood CD4 repertoires. These blood cells shared more CDR3 sequences with synovium than bulk blood. CPL versus bulk CD4 samples: T cell genome counts differed by at least an order of magnitude.

V usage is TRBV6-5 and J usage is TRBJ1-5; D unresolved. This clonotype originated in a human donor with juvenile idiopathic arthritis. Sequenced material: CD4+ T cells from blood. DNA for the CDR3: TGTGCCAGCAGTTATTCCGGTAATAGCAATCAGCCCCAGCATTTT. It translates to CASSYSGNSNQPQHF.